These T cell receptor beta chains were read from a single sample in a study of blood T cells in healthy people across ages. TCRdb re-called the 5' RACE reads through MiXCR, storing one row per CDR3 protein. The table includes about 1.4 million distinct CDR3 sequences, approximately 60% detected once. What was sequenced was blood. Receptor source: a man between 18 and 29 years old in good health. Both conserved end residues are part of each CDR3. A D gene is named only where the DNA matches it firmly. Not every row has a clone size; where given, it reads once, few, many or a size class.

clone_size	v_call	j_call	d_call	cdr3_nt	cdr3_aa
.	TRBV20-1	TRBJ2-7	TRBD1	TGCAGTGCTAGAGAGTTGCCGGACAGGATTCCCTACGAGCAGTACTTC	CSARELPDRIPYEQYF
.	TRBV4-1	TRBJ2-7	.	TGCGCCAGCAGCCAAGTCTCTCCCGGGATCGACTACGAGCAGTACTTC	CASSQVSPGIDYEQYF
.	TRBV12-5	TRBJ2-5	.	TGTGCTAGTGGTACCTGGACAGCGATAGAGACCCAGTACTTC	CASGTWTAIETQYF
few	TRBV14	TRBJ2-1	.	TGTGCCAGCAGCCAAAAGGGCCGGGGTGGCAAGTGGTGGAATGAGCAGTTCTTC	CASSQKGRGGKWWNEQFF
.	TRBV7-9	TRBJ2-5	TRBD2	TGTGCCAGCAGCTTGCGGGGGGGTACTCAAGAGACCCAGTACTTC	CASSLRGGTQETQYF
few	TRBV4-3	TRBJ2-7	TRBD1	TGCGCCAGCAGCCAAGAGGGGACAGGGTACCACGAGCAGTACTTC	CASSQEGTGYHEQYF
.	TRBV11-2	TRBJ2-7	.	TGTGCCAGCAGACAACACAACTACGAGCAGTACTTC	CASRQHNYEQYF
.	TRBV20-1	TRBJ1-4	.	TGCAGTGCCTTCCGACGCGACAGGACCAATGAAAAACTGTTTTTT	CSAFRRDRTNEKLFF
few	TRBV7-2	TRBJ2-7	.	TGTGCCAGCAGCACCTCGGGACACATCTCCTACGAGCAGTACTTC	CASSTSGHISYEQYF
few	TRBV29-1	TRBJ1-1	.	TGCAGCGTTGAAGGGCAGGAAGGCACTGAAGCTTTCTTT	CSVEGQEGTEAFF
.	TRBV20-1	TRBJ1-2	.	TGCAGTGCTCCCCGGGACAAGGGGTATGGCTACACCTTC	CSAPRDKGYGYTF
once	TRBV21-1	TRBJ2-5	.	TGTGCCAGCAGCAAAGGGGGGACTAGCAGCGAGACCCAGTACTTC	CASSKGGTSSETQYF
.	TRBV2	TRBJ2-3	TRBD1	TGTGCCAGCCCCGGCGAGGGACAGCACACAGATACGCAGTATTTT	CASPGEGQHTDTQYF
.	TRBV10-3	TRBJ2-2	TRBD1	TGTGCCATCGGACAGGGCCCCCCGGCCGGGGAGCTGTTTTTT	CAIGQGPPAGELFF
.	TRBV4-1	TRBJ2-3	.	TGCGCCAGCAGCCAAGGACGACGTACTAGCACAGATACGCAGTATTTT	CASSQGRRTSTDTQYF
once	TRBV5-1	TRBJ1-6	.	TGCGCCAGCAGCTTGGATGCGTGGGATTCACCCCTCCACTTT	CASSLDAWDSPLHF
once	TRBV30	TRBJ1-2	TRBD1	TGTGCCTGGAGTGCGGGACAGGGTGGCTATGGCTACACCTTC	CAWSAGQGGYGYTF
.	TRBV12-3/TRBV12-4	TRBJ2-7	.	TGTGCCAGCAGTTTAGTTCTCCACGAGCAGTACTTC	CASSLVLHEQYF
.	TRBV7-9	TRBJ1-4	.	TGTGCCAGCAGCTCTAGGCAGGATGCAACTAATGAAAAACTGTTTTTT	CASSSRQDATNEKLFF
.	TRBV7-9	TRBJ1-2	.	TGTGCCAGCAGCTTATTAGATAGCTCGGATGGCTACACCTTC	CASSLLDSSDGYTF
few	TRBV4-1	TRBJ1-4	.	TGCGCCAGCAGCCCTTCGAATGGTCGGTTGGAAAAACTGTTTTTT	CASSPSNGRLEKLFF
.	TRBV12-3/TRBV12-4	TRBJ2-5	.	TGTGCCAGCAGTCACCGGGTCCTAGATGAGACCCAGTACTTC	CASSHRVLDETQYF
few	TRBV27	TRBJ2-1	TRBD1	TGTGCCAGCAGTCCGGGACAGGCCTACAATGAGCAGTTCTTC	CASSPGQAYNEQFF
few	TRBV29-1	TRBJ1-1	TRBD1	TGCAGCGTGACAGGGGACGGGCCTGAAGCTTTCTTT	CSVTGDGPEAFF
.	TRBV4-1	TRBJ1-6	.	TGCGCCAGCAGCCACCCGTCAGGGGCCTCCTATAATTCACCCCTCCACTTT	CASSHPSGASYNSPLHF
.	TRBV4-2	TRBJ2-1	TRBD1	TGTGCCAGCAGCCAGGAACGACAGGGGGAGACCCAGTTCTTC	CASSQERQGETQFF
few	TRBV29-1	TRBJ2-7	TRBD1	TGCAGCGTTCGTCGTACAGGGGGCTACGAGCAGTACTTC	CSVRRTGGYEQYF